This T cell receptor (beta chain) derives from a study of cytomegalovirus exposure and HLA in healthy donors. A multiplex PCR was run with 60 Vbeta primers and 13 Jbeta primers. Repertoires were generated with immunoSEQ multiplex PCR, while TCRdb's copy carries only in-frame clones and drops some. The table shows some 190,000 clones, with around 78% occurring only once. The V gene end was trimmed by 6 bases and the J gene end by 3 bases; junction bases not matched to a gene: 2. This CDR3 has 11 amino acids. Per the germline V gene, CDR1 is SQVTM and CDR2 is ANQGSEA. Sequences were obtained from PBMCs. This clonotype originated in a woman in her 30s in good health and CMV-seropositive. The chain couples TRBV29-1 to TRBJ2-7, with 7 bases that match TRBD1. The CDR3 region has the DNA TGCAGCGTCCGGGACAGCTACGAGCAGTACTTC. Its translation is CSVRDSYEQYF.